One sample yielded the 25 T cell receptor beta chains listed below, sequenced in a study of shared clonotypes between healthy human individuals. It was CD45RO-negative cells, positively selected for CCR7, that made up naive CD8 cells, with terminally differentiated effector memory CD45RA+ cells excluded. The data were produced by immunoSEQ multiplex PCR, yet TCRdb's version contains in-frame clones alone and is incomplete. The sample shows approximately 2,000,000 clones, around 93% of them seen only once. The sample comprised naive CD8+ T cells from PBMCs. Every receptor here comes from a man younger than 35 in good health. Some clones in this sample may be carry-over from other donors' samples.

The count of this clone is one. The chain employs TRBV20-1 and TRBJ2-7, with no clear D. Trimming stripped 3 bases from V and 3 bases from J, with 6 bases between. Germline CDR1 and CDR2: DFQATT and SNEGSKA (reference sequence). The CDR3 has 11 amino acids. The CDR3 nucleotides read TGCAGTGCTAGTGACTTCTACGAGCAGTACTTC. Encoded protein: CSASDFYEQYF.

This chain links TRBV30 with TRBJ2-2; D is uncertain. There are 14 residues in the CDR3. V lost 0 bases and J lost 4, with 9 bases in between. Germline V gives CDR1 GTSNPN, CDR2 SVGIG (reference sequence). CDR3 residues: CAWSVLSVTGELFF. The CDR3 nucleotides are TGTGCCTGGAGTGTACTTTCGGTCACCGGGGAGCTGTTTTTT. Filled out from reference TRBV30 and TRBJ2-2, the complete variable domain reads SQTIHQWPATLVQPVGSPLSLECTVEGTSNPNLYWYRQAAGRGLQLLFYSVGIGQISSEVPQNLSASRPQDRQFILSSKKLLLSDSGFYLCAWSVLSVTGELFFGEGSRLTVL.

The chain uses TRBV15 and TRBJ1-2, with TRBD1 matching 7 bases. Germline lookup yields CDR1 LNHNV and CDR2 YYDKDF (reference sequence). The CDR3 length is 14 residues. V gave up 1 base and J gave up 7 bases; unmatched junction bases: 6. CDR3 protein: CATSRGLTGSGYTF. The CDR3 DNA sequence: TGTGCCACCAGCAGAGGGCTGACAGGGTCTGGCTACACCTTC.

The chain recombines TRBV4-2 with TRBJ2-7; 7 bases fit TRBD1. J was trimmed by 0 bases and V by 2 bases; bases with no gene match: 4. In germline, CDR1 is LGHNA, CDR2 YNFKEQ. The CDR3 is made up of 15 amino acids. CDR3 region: CASSQQGDSSYEQYF. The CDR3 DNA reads TGTGCCAGCAGCCAACAGGGGGATAGCTCCTACGAGCAGTACTTC.

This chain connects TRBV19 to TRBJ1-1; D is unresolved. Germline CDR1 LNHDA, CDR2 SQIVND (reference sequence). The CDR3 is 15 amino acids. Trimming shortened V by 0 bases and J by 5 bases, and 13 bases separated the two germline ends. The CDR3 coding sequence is TGTGCCAGTAGTATAGATGACTTCGGTAGGACTGAAGCTTTCTTT. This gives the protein CASSIDDFGRTEAFF.

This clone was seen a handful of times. CDR3 sequence (DNA): TGTGCCAGCAGCCATGGGCTAGTGTCTAACTATGGCTACACCTTC. Translation gives CASSHGLVSNYGYTF. V and J are TRBV11-2 and TRBJ1-2; D ambiguous. This CDR3 has 15 amino acids. Trimming pared 5 bases from V and 0 bases from J, leaving 13 bases between. In germline, CDR1 is SGHAT, CDR2 FQNNGV.

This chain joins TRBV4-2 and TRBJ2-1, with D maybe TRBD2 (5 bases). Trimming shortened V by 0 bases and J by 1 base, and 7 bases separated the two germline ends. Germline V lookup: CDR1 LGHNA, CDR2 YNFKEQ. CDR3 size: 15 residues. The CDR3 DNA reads TGTGCCAGCAGCCAAGATCGAGGGTCCTACAATGAGCAGTTCTTC. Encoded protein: CASSQDRGSYNEQFF.

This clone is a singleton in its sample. The DNA of the CDR3 is TGTGCCAGCAGCCCCCTCGGACAGCACACAGATACGCAGTATTTT. It is translated as CASSPLGQHTDTQYF. This sequence joins TRBV27 and TRBJ2-3; a possible D gene is TRBD1 (6 bases). From germline, CDR1 is MNHEY and CDR2 SMNVEV (reference sequence). V was shortened by 6 bases and J by 2 bases, with 15 bases between the two germline ends. The length of the CDR3 is 15 residues.

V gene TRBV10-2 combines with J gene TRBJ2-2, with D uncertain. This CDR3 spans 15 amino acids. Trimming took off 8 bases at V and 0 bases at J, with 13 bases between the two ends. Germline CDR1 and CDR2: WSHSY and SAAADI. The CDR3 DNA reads TGCGCCAGCCACACTCTGTTCGCGAACACCGGGGAGCTGTTTTTT. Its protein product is CASHTLFANTGELFF.

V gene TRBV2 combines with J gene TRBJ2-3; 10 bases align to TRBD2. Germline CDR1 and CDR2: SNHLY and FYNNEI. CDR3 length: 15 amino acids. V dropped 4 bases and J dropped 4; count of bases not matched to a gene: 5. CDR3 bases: TGTGCCAGCAGTGCCGGACTAGCGGTCTCAGATACGCAGTATTTT. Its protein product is CASSAGLAVSDTQYF.

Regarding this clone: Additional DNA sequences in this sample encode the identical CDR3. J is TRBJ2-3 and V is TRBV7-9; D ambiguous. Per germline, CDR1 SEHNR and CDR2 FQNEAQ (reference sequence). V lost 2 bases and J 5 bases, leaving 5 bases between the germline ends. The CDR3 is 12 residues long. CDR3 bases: TGTGCCAGCAGCTTACTCGGAGATACGCAGTATTTT. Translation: CASSLLGDTQYF.

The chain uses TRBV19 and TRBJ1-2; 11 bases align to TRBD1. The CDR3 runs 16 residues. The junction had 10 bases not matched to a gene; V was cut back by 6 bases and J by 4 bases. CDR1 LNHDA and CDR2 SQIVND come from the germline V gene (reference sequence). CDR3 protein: CASSPSWTGGSYGYTF. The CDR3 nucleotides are TGTGCCAGTAGCCCTTCCTGGACAGGGGGCAGCTATGGCTACACCTTC. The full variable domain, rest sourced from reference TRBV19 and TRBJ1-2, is DGGITQSPKYLFRKEGQNVTLSCEQNLNHDAMYWYRQDPGQGLRLIYYSQIVNDFQKGDIAEGYSVSREKKESFPLTVTSAQKNPTAFYLCASSPSWTGGSYGYTFGSGTRLTVV.

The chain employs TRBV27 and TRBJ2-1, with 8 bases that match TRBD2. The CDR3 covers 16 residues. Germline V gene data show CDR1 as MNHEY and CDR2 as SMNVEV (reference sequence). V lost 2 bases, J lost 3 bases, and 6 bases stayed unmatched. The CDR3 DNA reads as TGTGCCAGCAGTTTAGGGAGTCTAGCGGGCTACAATGAGCAGTTCTTC. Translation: CASSLGSLAGYNEQFF.

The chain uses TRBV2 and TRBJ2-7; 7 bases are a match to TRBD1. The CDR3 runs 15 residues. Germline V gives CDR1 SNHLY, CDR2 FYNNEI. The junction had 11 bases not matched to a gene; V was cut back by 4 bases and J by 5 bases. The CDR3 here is CASSGGTVHPDEQYF. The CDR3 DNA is TGTGCCAGCAGTGGGGGGACAGTACATCCTGACGAGCAGTACTTC.

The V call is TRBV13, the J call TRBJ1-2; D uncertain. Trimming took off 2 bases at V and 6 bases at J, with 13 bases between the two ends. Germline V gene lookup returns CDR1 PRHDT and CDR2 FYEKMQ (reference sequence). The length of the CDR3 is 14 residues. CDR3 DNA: TGTGCCAGCAGCTTATTTGGATTCTCGGATGGCTACACCTTC. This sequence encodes CASSLFGFSDGYTF.

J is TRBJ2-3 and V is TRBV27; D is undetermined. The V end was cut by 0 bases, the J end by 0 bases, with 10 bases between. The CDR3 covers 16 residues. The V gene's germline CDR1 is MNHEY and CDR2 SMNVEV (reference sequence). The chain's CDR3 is CASSLSVDPSTDTQYF. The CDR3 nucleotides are TGTGCCAGCAGTTTATCGGTCGATCCTAGCACAGATACGCAGTATTTT.

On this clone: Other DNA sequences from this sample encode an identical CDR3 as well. CDR3 sequence reads: CASSSGLYNEQFF. CDR3 nucleotide sequence: TGTGCCAGCAGTTCGGGCCTATACAATGAGCAGTTCTTC. The chain combines TRBV28 with TRBJ2-1; D ambiguous. The CDR3 length is 13 residues. The germline V and J ends were trimmed by 4 bases and 4 bases, with 8 bases remaining between them. In germline, CDR1 is MDHEN, CDR2 SYDVKM.

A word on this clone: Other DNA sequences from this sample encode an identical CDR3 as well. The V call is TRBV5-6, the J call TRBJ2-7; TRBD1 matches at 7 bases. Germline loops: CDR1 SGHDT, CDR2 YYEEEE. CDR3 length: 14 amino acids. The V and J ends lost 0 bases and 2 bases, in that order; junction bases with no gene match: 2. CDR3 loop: CASSLGGGPYEQYF. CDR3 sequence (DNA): TGTGCCAGCAGCTTGGGAGGGGGCCCCTACGAGCAGTACTTC.

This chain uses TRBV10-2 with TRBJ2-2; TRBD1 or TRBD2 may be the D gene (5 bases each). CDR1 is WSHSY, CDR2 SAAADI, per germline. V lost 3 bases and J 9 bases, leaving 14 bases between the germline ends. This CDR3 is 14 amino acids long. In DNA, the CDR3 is TGCGCCAGCAGTGATTGGCAGTCGGGGCGGGAGCTGTTTTTT. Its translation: CASSDWQSGRELFF.

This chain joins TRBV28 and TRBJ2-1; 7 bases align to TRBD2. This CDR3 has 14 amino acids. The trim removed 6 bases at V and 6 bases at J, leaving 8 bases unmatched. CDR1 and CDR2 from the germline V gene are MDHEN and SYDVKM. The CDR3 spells CASRLMSGINEQFF. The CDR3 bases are TGTGCCAGCAGGTTAATGAGCGGGATCAATGAGCAGTTCTTC. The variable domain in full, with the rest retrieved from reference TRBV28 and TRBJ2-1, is DVKVTQSSRYLVKRTGEKVFLECVQDMDHENMFWYRQDPGLGLRLIYFSYDVKMKEKGDIPEGYSVSREKKERFSLILESASTNQTSMYLCASRLMSGINEQFFGPGTRLTVL.

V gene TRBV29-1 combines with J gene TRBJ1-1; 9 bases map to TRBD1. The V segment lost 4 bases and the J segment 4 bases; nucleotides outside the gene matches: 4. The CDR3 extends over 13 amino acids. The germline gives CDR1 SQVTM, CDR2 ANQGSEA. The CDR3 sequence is CSVGATGGTEAFF. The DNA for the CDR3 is TGCAGCGTTGGGGCGACAGGGGGCACTGAAGCTTTCTTT.

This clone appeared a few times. The CDR3 protein is CASSFTGYNEQFF. The CDR3 DNA sequence: TGTGCCAGCAGCTTTACGGGGTACAATGAGCAGTTCTTC. This chain joins TRBV14 and TRBJ2-1; weak D call: TRBD2 (5 bases). The V end was cut by 5 bases, the J end by 4 bases, with 9 bases between. The CDR3 runs to 13 residues. The germline V gene encodes CDR1 SGHDN and CDR2 FVKESK.

CDR3 nucleotide sequence: TGCGCCAGCAGCCGAGTTCTAGCGGGATCCGGGGATGAGCAGTTCTTC. Its translation: CASSRVLAGSGDEQFF. The chain couples TRBV4-3 to TRBJ2-1; 9 nucleotides match TRBD2. The CDR3 runs to 16 residues. V was pared by 4 bases and J by 8 bases, with 12 bases of the junction left unmatched. Germline CDR1 LGHNA, CDR2 YSLEER.

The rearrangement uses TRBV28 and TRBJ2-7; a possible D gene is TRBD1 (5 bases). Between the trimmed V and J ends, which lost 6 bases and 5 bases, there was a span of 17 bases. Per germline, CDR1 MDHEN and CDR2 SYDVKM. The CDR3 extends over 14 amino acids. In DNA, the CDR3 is TGTGCCAGCAGCCCCCGTACCAGACAGCACGAGCAGTACTTC. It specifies CASSPRTRQHEQYF.

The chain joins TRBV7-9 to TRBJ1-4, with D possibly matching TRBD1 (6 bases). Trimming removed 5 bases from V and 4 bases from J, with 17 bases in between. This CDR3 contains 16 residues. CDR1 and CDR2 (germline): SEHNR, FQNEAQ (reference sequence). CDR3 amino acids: CASSRRQDTINEKLFF. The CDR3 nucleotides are TGTGCCAGCAGCCGTCGACAGGACACCATTAATGAAAAACTGTTTTTT.